The 32 T cell receptor beta chains given below trace back to one sample, sequenced in a study of T-cell memory formation after mild COVID-19. TCRdb re-analysed the 5' RACE reads in MiXCR, keeping a single row per CDR3 protein. The sample records roughly 580,000 distinct CDR3 sequences, around 17% being singletons. Sequencing used PBMCs or a T cell subset sorted from them (not recorded which). The source of these receptors is an adult woman who had mild COVID-19 (a few samples of this study predate the infection). Cell type and time point are not known.

This clonotype has a count of ten or more. The junction departs from the called germline gene at one end, perhaps through a read error. The chain links TRBV5-1 to TRBJ1-2; TRBD1 matches 9 bases. This CDR3 is built from 13 residues. Germline CDR1 and CDR2: SGHRS and YFSETQ. CDR3 DNA: TGTGCCAGCAGCCTGGGACAGGGCGGCGGCTACACCTTC. Amino acid sequence: CASSLGQGGGYTF.

V is TRBV5-1 and J is TRBJ2-2; D not resolved. Germline assignment: CDR1 SGHRS and CDR2 YFSETQ. Trimming cost V 0 bases and J 5 bases, with 8 bases left between them. This CDR3 has 14 amino acids. The CDR3 loop reads CASSLAEKTGELFF. The CDR3 region has the DNA TGCGCCAGCAGCTTGGCCGAGAAAACCGGGGAGCTGTTTTTT.

This clonotype appeared a few times. J is TRBJ2-3 and V is TRBV29-1; D perhaps matches TRBD2 (6 bases). The V gene lost 5 bases and the J gene lost 2 bases, with 20 bases spanning the gap. Germline lookup yields CDR1 SQVTM and CDR2 ANQGSEA. The CDR3 consists of 16 residues. The CDR3 DNA sequence: TGCAGCGTTCCTGGGACTCCTACTTGGGCCACAGATACGCAGTATTTT. Protein product: CSVPGTPTWATDTQYF.

The chain combines TRBV5-4 with TRBJ1-2, with D uncertain. In germline, CDR1 is SGHNT, CDR2 YYREEE (reference sequence). Trimming pared 0 bases from V and 11 bases from J, leaving 20 bases between. This CDR3 spans 15 amino acids. CDR3 amino acids: CASSLARRAQSGYTF. The CDR3 region has the DNA TGTGCCAGCAGCTTGGCCCGGCGGGCCCAATCTGGGTACACCTTC.

The chain uses TRBV19 and TRBJ1-5; a possible D gene is TRBD1 (6 bases). This CDR3 is 15 amino acids long. CDR1 and CDR2 from the germline V gene are LNHDA and SQIVND (reference sequence). Trimming removed 7 bases at V and 0 bases at J, with 13 bases between. The CDR3 here is CASIQGSNSNQPQHF. CDR3 DNA: TGTGCCAGTATACAGGGATCTAATAGCAATCAGCCCCAGCATTTT.

This chain joins TRBV14 and TRBJ2-3; 8 bases line up with TRBD2. Losses at the gene ends were 3 bases for V and 0 bases for J; bases not matched to a gene: 5. Germline CDR1 reads SGHDN; CDR2 reads FVKESK. This CDR3 has 16 residues. The CDR3 DNA reads as TGTGCCAGCAGCCAGAGAGCGGGAGTAAGCACAGATACGCAGTATTTT. Protein product: CASSQRAGVSTDTQYF.

This clonotype was counted ten times or more. V usage is TRBV10-3 and J usage is TRBJ2-4; D is perhaps TRBD2 (5 bases). V lost 4 bases, J lost 3 bases, and 7 bases lay in between. The CDR3 runs to 13 residues. CDR1 and CDR2 from the germline V gene are ENHRY and SYGVKD. Here the CDR3 reads CAISAGIKNIQYF. DNA of the CDR3: TGTGCCATCAGTGCCGGGATCAAAAACATTCAGTACTTC.

This clonotype was recorded a few times. The V and J genes are TRBV5-1 and TRBJ2-3, with D perhaps assigned TRBD1 or TRBD2 (5 bases each). Between the trimmed V and J ends, which lost 2 bases and 3 bases, there was a span of 13 bases. The length of the CDR3 is 15 residues. Germline CDR1 and CDR2: SGHRS and YFSETQ. The CDR3 DNA reads as TGCGCCAGCAGCTTCAATGGGGGTCGGACAGATACGCAGTATTTT. This gives the protein CASSFNGGRTDTQYF.

The chain has TRBV19 and TRBJ2-1; D might be TRBD1 (6 bases). Per germline, CDR1 LNHDA and CDR2 SQIVND (reference sequence). V shed 5 bases and J shed 0 bases, with 11 bases lying between them. This CDR3 comprises 15 residues. CDR3 residues: CASSPMTGSYNEQFF. Here the CDR3 DNA reads TGTGCCAGTAGTCCAATGACAGGCTCCTACAATGAGCAGTTCTTC.

This clonotype was seen a handful of times. J is TRBJ2-7 and V is TRBV29-1; 7 nucleotides line up with TRBD1. The CDR3 extends over 12 amino acids. Germline V gene lookup returns CDR1 SQVTM and CDR2 ANQGSEA. V shed 6 bases and J 2 bases; nucleotides not matched to a gene: 4. For the CDR3, the DNA is TGCAGCGTACAGGGGCCTGCCTACGAGCAGTACTTC. Protein sequence: CSVQGPAYEQYF.

This clonotype was counted only a few times. This chain joins TRBV27 and TRBJ2-7; D is tentatively TRBD1 or TRBD2 (5 bases each). Germline CDR1 and CDR2: MNHEY and SMNVEV (reference sequence). The CDR3 is 13 amino acids. V dropped 6 bases and J dropped 2 bases, with 11 bases sitting between them. CDR3 amino acids: CASSHRGPYEQYF. The CDR3 coding sequence is TGTGCCAGCAGCCATCGGGGCCCCTACGAGCAGTACTTC.

The rearrangement uses TRBV7-6 and TRBJ2-7, with 9 bases fitting TRBD2. Germline values: CDR1 SGHVS, CDR2 FNYEAQ. V gave up 1 base and J gave up 5 bases; unmatched junction bases: 9. This CDR3 spans 16 amino acids. The CDR3 is CASSLEGRVAGDEQYF. The CDR3 DNA is TGTGCCAGCAGCTTAGAGGGTCGCGTAGCGGGAGACGAGCAGTACTTC.

This clonotype was counted a few times. This rearrangement joins TRBV12-3 or TRBV12-4 to TRBJ2-2, with TRBD2 matching 10 bases. Germline trimming cut 5 bases from V and 0 bases from J; bases unmatched to any gene: 12. The length of the CDR3 is 19 residues. CDR3 bases: TGTGCCAGCAGTCGGGCTAGCGGGGGCCCCCCAGCGAACACCGGGGAGCTGTTTTTT. Translating gives CASSRASGGPPANTGELFF.

The chain couples TRBV27 to TRBJ2-7, with D tentatively TRBD1 or TRBD2 (5 bases each). Trimming stripped 2 bases from V and 4 bases from J, with 15 bases between. The length of the CDR3 is 15 residues. CDR1 and CDR2 (germline): MNHEY, SMNVEV (reference sequence). CDR3 DNA: TGTGCCAGCAGTTTAGGGGCTAGCCCAAATTACGAGCAGTACTTC. Amino acids: CASSLGASPNYEQYF.

This CDR3 is CASSKGQGAGTDTQYF. In nucleotides, the CDR3 is TGCGCCAGCAGCAAGGGACAGGGGGCCGGCACAGATACGCAGTATTTT. V usage is TRBV5-1 and J usage is TRBJ2-3; 12 bases line up with TRBD1. V lost 4 bases and J lost 1; bases outside the gene matches: 4. Per germline, CDR1 SGHRS and CDR2 YFSETQ. The CDR3 length is 16 residues.

The table lists this clonotype with a few counts. The chain has TRBV5-1 and TRBJ2-2; tentative D call: TRBD2 (7 bases). Germline assignment: CDR1 SGHRS and CDR2 YFSETQ. V dropped 4 bases and J dropped 6 bases, with 19 bases sitting between them. CDR3 length: 16 amino acids. CDR3 amino acids: CASSLLGGAAPGELFF. The CDR3 nucleotides read TGCGCCAGCAGCCTCCTGGGGGGGGCGGCTCCCGGGGAGCTGTTTTTT.

This clonotype occurred a few times. The V gene is TRBV4-2, the J gene TRBJ2-1; D not certain. Germline V gene lookup returns CDR1 LGHNA and CDR2 YNFKEQ. Between the trimmed V and J ends, which lost 0 bases and 2 bases, there was a span of 8 bases. The CDR3 is 15 residues long. The chain's CDR3 is CASSQDRAAYNEQFF. In DNA, the CDR3 is TGTGCCAGCAGCCAAGATAGGGCGGCCTACAATGAGCAGTTCTTC.

The V call is TRBV27, the J call TRBJ1-2, with 9 bases aligning to TRBD1. The CDR3 consists of 13 residues. V trimming: 0 bases; J trimming: 11 bases; junction bases outside the gene matches: 4. CDR1 is MNHEY, CDR2 SMNVEV, per germline (reference sequence). CDR3 nucleotides: TGTGCCAGCAGTTTATCAGGACAGGGGATTTACACCTTC. Translated, it gives CASSLSGQGIYTF.

This clonotype was detected only a few times. The V call is TRBV20-1, the J call TRBJ1-4, with 8 positions matching TRBD1. Germline loops: CDR1 DFQATT, CDR2 SNEGSKA (reference sequence). J was trimmed by 0 bases and V by 2 bases; bases with no gene match: 8. CDR3 length: 17 residues. The CDR3 DNA reads TGCAGTGCTAGAAGCAGGGGGCCAGGTGCAACTAATGAAAAACTGTTTTTT. It yields the protein CSARSRGPGATNEKLFF.

In this sample, this clonotype turned up a few times. V is TRBV9 and J is TRBJ2-3, with a weak D call TRBD2 (5 bases). The V gene's germline CDR1 is SGDLS and CDR2 YYNGEE. CDR3 length: 14 amino acids. Deletions cut 0 bases from V and 4 bases from J, with 9 bases between. The CDR3 DNA is TGTGCCAGCAGCGTAGCTAGCCCCGCAGATACGCAGTATTTT. This encodes CASSVASPADTQYF.

This clonotype was recorded at least ten times. The rearrangement links TRBV7-6 to TRBJ2-1, with D uncertain. The V end was cut by 5 bases, the J end by 8 bases, with 22 bases between. The CDR3 consists of 16 residues. Germline CDR1 SGHVS, CDR2 FNYEAQ. The CDR3 DNA sequence: TGTGCCAGCAGCCCCTTTGTCTTAGGAGAAGGCGATGAGCAGTTCTTC. Its translation: CASSPFVLGEGDEQFF.

This clonotype was observed a handful of times. This chain links TRBV7-9 with TRBJ2-1, with 7 bases aligning to TRBD2. J lost 3 bases, V lost 1 base, and 6 bases had no gene match. The CDR3 extends over 16 amino acids. In germline, CDR1 is SEHNR, CDR2 FQNEAQ (reference sequence). The CDR3 nucleotides read TGTGCCAGCAGCTTAGACGCGGGAGCTGTCTACAATGAGCAGTTCTTC. It codes for CASSLDAGAVYNEQFF.

This clonotype was seen only a few times. This chain links TRBV4-3 with TRBJ2-1, with 7 bases matching TRBD2. Germline loops: CDR1 LGHNA, CDR2 YSLEER. The CDR3 totals 21 residues. Trimming removed 1 base from V and 0 bases from J; junction bases left unmatched: 18. The CDR3 sequence: CASSQGGRKRGYSSSYNEQFF. The CDR3 bases are TGCGCCAGCAGCCAAGGGGGAAGGAAGCGGGGATACTCAAGCTCCTACAATGAGCAGTTCTTC.

The rearrangement links TRBV20-1 to TRBJ1-3, with D hard to call. CDR3 length equals 16 residues. Germline CDR1 is DFQATT and CDR2 is SNEGSKA (reference sequence). Between the trimmed V and J ends, which lost 1 base and 4 bases, there was a span of 17 bases. The CDR3 sequence: CSARGFIRPDGNTIYF. CDR3 sequence (DNA): TGCAGTGCTAGAGGTTTTATCAGGCCAGACGGAAACACCATATATTTT.

This clonotype occurred a few times. The rearrangement uses TRBV21-1 and TRBJ2-3; the DNA was not used to check the table's D call, TRBD2. TRBV21-1 is a recognized pseudogene. The CDR3 loop spans 15 amino acids. In nucleotides, the CDR3 is TGTGCCAGCAAGGGACTACCTGAAAGTCCAGATACGCAGTATTTT. Residues: CASKGLPESPDTQYF.

The chain uses TRBV2 and TRBJ2-5; D unresolved. Between the trimmed V and J ends, which lost 5 bases and 6 bases, there was a span of 4 bases. The CDR3 extends over 10 amino acids. The germline CDR1 and CDR2 sequences are SNHLY and FYNNEI. The CDR3 DNA sequence: TGTGCCAGCAGTAGAAAGACCCAGTACTTC. Its protein is CASSRKTQYF.

This clonotype turned up a few times. V gene TRBV10-2 combines with J gene TRBJ2-7; 13 positions match TRBD2. V was pared by 1 base and J by 1 base, with 4 bases of the junction left unmatched. This CDR3 region has 17 residues. Germline loops: CDR1 WSHSY, CDR2 SAAADI. Here the CDR3 DNA reads TGCGCCAGCAGTGAGTTTCTGGGACTAGCGGGGTCCTACGAGCAGTACTTC. This translates into CASSEFLGLAGSYEQYF.

The V and J genes are TRBV18 and TRBJ2-5; 7 nucleotides match TRBD1. Germline V CDR1 and CDR2: KGHSH, LQKENI. J lost 4 bases, V lost 3 bases, and 11 bases had no gene match. The CDR3 contains 16 residues. CDR3 in amino acids: CASSPTPRQGRETQYF. The CDR3 DNA reads as TGTGCCAGCTCACCCACCCCCCGACAGGGCCGAGAGACCCAGTACTTC.

The sample holds many counts of this clonotype. The rearrangement links TRBV9 to TRBJ2-7; TRBD2 matches at 7 bases. This CDR3 is built from 16 residues. Trimming cost V 0 bases and J 3 bases; bases outside gene matches: 9. The V gene's germline CDR1 is SGDLS and CDR2 YYNGEE. As DNA, the CDR3 is TGTGCCAGCAGCGTAGGCAGCGGGACCTTCGACTACGAGCAGTACTTC. It encodes CASSVGSGTFDYEQYF.

This clonotype was counted between two and nine times. CDR3 nucleotides: TGTGCCAGCAGCCAAGGATTTTCCCTAAGTTCCACAGATACGCAGTATTTT. Residues: CASSQGFSLSSTDTQYF. This chain joins TRBV3-1 and TRBJ2-3; D unresolved. The CDR3 sequence is 17 residues long. Germline CDR1 LGHDT, CDR2 YNNKEL (reference sequence). V lost 1 base to trimming and J lost 2 bases, with 16 bases between them.

The chain links TRBV7-3 to TRBJ2-3; 7 bases are a match to TRBD1. Germline V lookup: CDR1 SGHTA, CDR2 FQGTGA. J lost 7 bases, V lost 5 bases, and 6 bases had no gene match. This CDR3 is 13 amino acids long. Written as DNA, the CDR3 is TGTGCCAGCAGCACGTACAGGGGAAATACGCAGTATTTT. Its protein is CASSTYRGNTQYF. Drawing the rest from reference TRBV7-3 and TRBJ2-3, the complete variable domain is GAGVSQTPSNKVTEKGKYVELRCDPISGHTALYWYRQSLGQGPEFLIYFQGTGAADDSGLPNDRFFAVRPEGSVSTLKIQRTERGDSAVYLCASSTYRGNTQYFGPGTRLTVL.

This clonotype was seen just once. V gene TRBV3-1 combines with J gene TRBJ1-4, with TRBD1 as a possible D gene (5 bases). There are 14 residues in the CDR3. Trimming pared 3 bases from V and 7 bases from J, leaving 12 bases between. Germline CDR1 and CDR2: LGHDT and YNNKEL (reference sequence). CDR3: CASSHAGGGEKLFF. DNA of the CDR3: TGTGCCAGCAGCCACGCGGGGGGTGGTGAAAAACTGTTTTTT.